Given below is one T cell receptor (beta chain) in context. CDR1 and CDR2 from the germline V gene are SGHTA and FQGNSA. CDR3 size: 15 residues. V lost 4 bases and J lost 5; bases outside the gene matches: 9. The data were taken from a study of blood T cell repertoires in COVID-19. Across the whole study: PBMCs, B-cell-depleted T cells, or T cells provided the cDNA or gDNA that made up the material.

Authors' data handling: Scientists estimated how many nucleated cells there were by amplifying reference gene primers. TCRdb's table, derived via immunoSEQ multiplex PCR, lists solely in-frame clones and lacks some. From that table come the V and J calls and clone size; the DNA was used to work out D and trimming. The sample holds about 110,000 clones; roughly 84% are singletons and the top ten take 2.1%. The rearrangement uses TRBV7-2 and TRBJ1-1; 8 bases are shared with TRBD1. The clonotype comes from a human donor in a cohort sampled during active COVID-19. Source material: peripheral blood. In nucleotides, the CDR3 is TGTGCCAGCAGCTCCCAGCGGACAGGGCCTACTGAAGCTTTCTTT. It encodes CASSSQRTGPTEAFF.